A single sample is the source of the 30 T cell receptor beta chains below, sequenced in a study of neurological immune-mediated disorders. One entry per CDR3 protein results from TCRdb running MiXCR on the 5' RACE reads. The data contain about 60,000 distinct CDR3 sequences, approximately 3.9% of them singletons. Sequencing was done on a sample of PBMCs. The receptors originated from a man aged 25-45 years with multiple sclerosis.

This clonotype has more than one count but fewer than ten. A junction boundary mismatches the germline segment, possibly from a read error. CDR3 coding DNA: TGTGCCAGCAGTGATGACACGGGCAATCAGCCCCAGAATTTT. It encodes CASSDDTGNQPQNF. This chain connects TRBV25-1 to TRBJ1-5; no clear D. Per the germline V gene, CDR1 is MGHDK and CDR2 is SYGVNS. The CDR3 contains 14 residues.

The chain recombines TRBV20-1 with TRBJ2-5, with D possibly TRBD2 on 5 matching bases. Germline V gene data show CDR1 as DFQATT and CDR2 as SNEGSKA (reference sequence). The V and J ends lost 1 base and 0 bases respectively, with 12 bases between them. The CDR3 sequence is 15 residues long. CDR3 nucleotides: TGCAGTGCTAGAGGTTATCCGGGAAACCAAGAGACCCAGTACTTC. Amino acids: CSARGYPGNQETQYF.

This clonotype occurred many times. V gene TRBV27 combines with J gene TRBJ2-4; 7 bases are shared with TRBD2. CDR3 size: 15 residues. In germline, CDR1 is MNHEY, CDR2 SMNVEV (reference sequence). Trimming cost V 3 bases and J 3 bases; bases outside gene matches: 5. The CDR3 reads CASSFASGGKNIQYF. CDR3 bases: TGTGCCAGCAGTTTTGCTAGCGGAGGCAAAAACATTCAGTACTTC.

The V call is TRBV9, the J call TRBJ2-1; D ambiguous. The V and J ends lost 4 bases and 1 base respectively, with 9 bases between them. The CDR3 totals 14 residues. Germline loops: CDR1 SGDLS, CDR2 YYNGEE. The CDR3 spells CASSLAYSYNEQFF. The CDR3 DNA reads as TGTGCCAGCAGCCTGGCATATTCCTACAATGAGCAGTTCTTC.

This clonotype was seen many times. CDR3 protein: CASSAGETEAFF. In DNA form, the CDR3 reads TGTGCCAGCAGCGCAGGGGAAACTGAAGCTTTCTTT. The V call is TRBV7-2, the J call TRBJ1-1, with D maybe TRBD1 (6 bases). CDR3 length equals 12 residues. Trimming stripped 5 bases from V and 5 bases from J, with 9 bases between. Germline-derived CDR1 and CDR2 are SGHTA and FQGNSA.

This clonotype was counted many times. The genes are TRBV5-1 and TRBJ1-2; D not certain. Germline values: CDR1 SGHRS, CDR2 YFSETQ. The CDR3 contains 12 residues. Trimming shortened V by 4 bases and J by 11 bases, and 15 bases separated the two germline ends. The chain's CDR3 is CASSPDQTSYTF. DNA for the CDR3: TGCGCCAGCAGCCCGGACCAAACTTCATACACCTTC.

This clonotype was counted many times. The chain is built from TRBV4-2 and TRBJ1-2, with D unclear. The CDR3 is made up of 12 amino acids. The germline CDR1 and CDR2 sequences are LGHNA and YNFKEQ. V shed 7 bases and J shed 5 bases, with 11 bases lying between them. CDR3 DNA sequence: TGTGCCAGCACCGACACTACGTATGGCTACACCTTC. It codes for CASTDTTYGYTF.

This clonotype was detected many times. The chain has TRBV4-1 and TRBJ2-7; the D gene is possibly TRBD2 (6 bases). This CDR3 is 13 amino acids long. Germline CDR1 reads MGHRA; CDR2 reads YSYEKL. Trimming shortened V by 1 base and J by 4 bases, and 8 bases separated the two germline ends. CDR3 DNA sequence: TGCGCCAGCAGCCAAGGAAGCGGGTACGAGCAGTACTTC. Translation gives CASSQGSGYEQYF.

At least ten counts were recorded for this clonotype. This sequence joins TRBV5-8 and TRBJ2-1; TRBD2 matches 8 bases. J was trimmed by 7 bases and V by 1 base; bases with no gene match: 7. The CDR3 is 15 residues long. Germline V gene lookup returns CDR1 SGHTS and CDR2 YDEGEE. In DNA form, the CDR3 reads TGTGCCAGCAGCTTGCTGCCGGGAGGGGAAAATGAGCAGTTCTTC. Translation: CASSLLPGGENEQFF.

This clonotype has at least ten counts. The rearrangement uses TRBV10-3 and TRBJ2-5; no reliable D call. The CDR3 consists of 13 residues. CDR1 and CDR2 (germline): ENHRY, SYGVKD. The V end lost 6 bases, the J end lost 5 bases, and 13 bases lay between the germline ends. The CDR3 is CAIRSPLGETQYF. The CDR3 nucleotides read TGTGCCATCAGGAGTCCCCTCGGGGAGACCCAGTACTTC.

In this sample, this clonotype turned up many times. The chain recombines TRBV7-9 with TRBJ2-5; the match to TRBD2 covers 8 bases. The CDR3 spans 16 residues. V shed 8 bases, J shed 4 bases, and the junction held 15 bases outside the gene matches. Germline-derived CDR1 and CDR2 are SEHNR and FQNEAQ (reference sequence). DNA for the CDR3: TGTGCCAGCTTAAGCGGGAGCCTCCTCCGGGGAGAGACCCAGTACTTC. It yields the protein CASLSGSLLRGETQYF.

A few counts support this clonotype. The chain couples TRBV18 to TRBJ1-1, with D uncertain. Deletions cut 10 bases from V and 4 bases from J, with 16 bases between. This CDR3 is 13 amino acids long. CDR1 is KGHSH and CDR2 is LQKENI in the germline V gene. The CDR3, as DNA: TGTGCCACCTCCCAGAAATATAGCACTGAAGCTTTCTTT. Protein sequence: CATSQKYSTEAFF. Using reference TRBV18 and TRBJ1-1 for the parts outside the CDR3, the full variable domain is NAGVMQNPRHLVRRRGQEARLRCSPMKGHSHVYWYRQLPEEGLKFMVYLQKENIIDESGMPKERFSAEFPKEGPSILRIQQVVRGDSAAYFCATSQKYSTEAFFGQGTRLTVV.

This clonotype was observed many times. The chain has TRBV20-1 and TRBJ2-1; the D is unclear. V was pared by 6 bases and J by 4 bases, with 16 bases between. The CDR3 is 14 amino acids. From germline, CDR1 is DFQATT and CDR2 SNEGSKA (reference sequence). The CDR3 DNA is TGCAGTGCCCCCAGAGCAGACCGGTACAATGAGCAGTTCTTC. It specifies CSAPRADRYNEQFF.

Many counts were recorded for this clonotype. The chain joins TRBV29-1 to TRBJ1-2; 7 bases fit TRBD1. The CDR3 loop spans 12 amino acids. Germline CDR1 is SQVTM and CDR2 is ANQGSEA. J lost 6 bases, V lost 6 bases, and 7 bases had no gene match. The CDR3 sequence is CSVHGTVNGYTF. For the CDR3, the DNA is TGCAGCGTGCACGGGACAGTTAATGGCTACACCTTC.

This clonotype was detected ten times or more. The rearrangement links TRBV6-5 to TRBJ2-7, with D possibly TRBD1 on 5 matching bases. Between the trimmed V and J ends, which lost 9 bases and 2 bases, there was a span of 8 bases. This CDR3 region has 11 residues. Germline loops: CDR1 MNHEY, CDR2 SVGAGI. The CDR3 reads CASSTAYEQYF. Here the CDR3 DNA reads TGTGCCAGTTCGACAGCCTACGAGCAGTACTTC.

This clonotype came up many times. This chain connects TRBV4-2 to TRBJ2-1; 9 bases map to TRBD2. CDR1 LGHNA and CDR2 YNFKEQ come from the germline V gene. This CDR3 is built from 17 residues. V lost 3 bases to trimming and J lost 0 bases; unmatched junction nucleotides: 6. The CDR3 nucleotides are TGTGCCAGCAGCCACCCGACTAGCGGAAGCTCCTACAATGAGCAGTTCTTC. Protein: CASSHPTSGSSYNEQFF.

This clonotype was seen ten or more times. The rearrangement links TRBV7-6 to TRBJ1-1, with TRBD1 identical over 8 bases. This CDR3 region has 14 residues. With 1 base clipped from V and 4 bases from J, the junction kept 2 bases outside the gene matches. Germline values: CDR1 SGHVS, CDR2 FNYEAQ. CDR3 DNA sequence: TGTGCCAGCAGCTTAGACAGGGGGTCCACTGAAGCTTTCTTT. This sequence encodes CASSLDRGSTEAFF. Supplemented by reference TRBV7-6 and TRBJ1-1, the full variable domain reads GAGVSQSPRYKVTKRGQDVALRCDPISGHVSLYWYRQALGQGPEFLTYFNYEAQQDKSGLPNDRFSAERPEGSISTLTIQRTEQRDSAMYRCASSLDRGSTEAFFGQGTRLTVV.

Only a few counts were recorded for this clonotype. The chain joins TRBV14 to TRBJ2-3; D is perhaps TRBD2 (5 bases). This CDR3 contains 16 residues. Germline V gives CDR1 SGHDN, CDR2 FVKESK. The V end was cut by 0 bases, the J end by 2 bases, with 12 bases between. The CDR3 is CASSQDLTGNTDTQYF. DNA of the CDR3: TGTGCCAGCAGCCAAGATCTAACGGGGAACACAGATACGCAGTATTTT. The full variable domain, with the rest looked up from reference TRBV14 and TRBJ2-3, is EAGVTQFPSHSVIEKGQTVTLRCDPISGHDNLYWYRRVMGKEIKFLLHFVKESKQDESGMPNNRFLAERTGGTYSTLKVQPAELEDSGVYFCASSQDLTGNTDTQYFGPGTRLTVL.

This clonotype was detected ten times or more. This rearrangement joins TRBV20-1 to TRBJ1-6; D may be TRBD1 (5 bases). There are 13 residues in the CDR3. From germline, CDR1 is DFQATT and CDR2 SNEGSKA (reference sequence). V lost 6 bases to trimming and J lost 8 bases, with 14 bases between them. The CDR3: CSARQILDSPLHF. CDR3 coding DNA: TGCAGTGCGAGACAGATTTTGGATTCACCCCTCCACTTT.

There are many counts of this clonotype. CDR3 sequence reads: CATKSGEAQETQYF. For the CDR3, the DNA is TGTGCCACCAAATCAGGAGAGGCCCAAGAGACCCAGTACTTC. The chain links TRBV7-2 to TRBJ2-5, with D uncertain. The germline V gene has CDR1 SGHTA and CDR2 FQGNSA. V shed 10 bases and J shed 1 base, with 16 bases lying between them. The CDR3 consists of 14 residues.

This clonotype was seen at least ten times. The chain joins TRBV5-1 to TRBJ2-7; TRBD2 agrees at 8 bases. Germline V gene sequence: CDR1 SGHRS, CDR2 YFSETQ. The CDR3 has 16 residues. Losses at the gene ends were 4 bases for V and 5 bases for J; bases not matched to a gene: 14. The DNA of the CDR3 is TGCGCCAGCAGCCCCCAGGGAGCGGGAGACCTTCACGAGCAGTACTTC. This translates into CASSPQGAGDLHEQYF.

This clonotype has a count of ten or more. CDR3 in amino acids: CASSSRTPLTEAFF. CDR3 sequence (DNA): TGTGCCAGCAGTTCCAGGACACCCCTCACTGAAGCTTTCTTT. V usage is TRBV6-2 or TRBV6-3 and J usage is TRBJ1-1; D may be TRBD1 (5 bases). The CDR3 length is 14 residues. V gave up 4 bases and J gave up 4 bases, with 13 bases separating them. Germline assignment: CDR1 MNHEY and CDR2 SVGEGT.

This clonotype was seen repeatedly, ten times or more. The gene calls are TRBV5-1 and TRBJ2-3, with 14 nucleotides matching TRBD2. Trimming removed 2 bases from V and 5 bases from J; junction bases left unmatched: 13. CDR1 is SGHRS, CDR2 YFSETQ, per germline. The CDR3 loop spans 19 amino acids. The CDR3 here is CASSLYGLAGGRKGDTQYF. CDR3 coding DNA: TGCGCCAGCAGCTTATACGGACTAGCGGGAGGAAGGAAAGGAGATACGCAGTATTTT.

This clonotype was recorded many times. This CDR3 reads CASSSRQGAPIGYTF. In DNA, the CDR3 is TGTGCCAGCAGCTCCAGACAGGGGGCGCCGATTGGCTACACCTTC. The rearrangement uses TRBV7-2 and TRBJ1-2, with 10 bases that match TRBD1. Germline V gives CDR1 SGHTA, CDR2 FQGNSA. The CDR3 is made up of 15 amino acids. V dropped 4 bases and J dropped 7; count of bases not matched to a gene: 9.

This clonotype was counted many times. The chain joins TRBV5-1 to TRBJ2-2; tentative D call: TRBD1 (6 bases). The CDR3 has 14 amino acids. The V gene lost 5 bases and the J gene lost 6 bases, with 14 bases spanning the gap. The germline V gene encodes CDR1 SGHRS and CDR2 YFSETQ. The chain's CDR3 is CASSRMDSAGELFF. In DNA form, the CDR3 reads TGCGCCAGCAGTAGAATGGACAGTGCCGGGGAGCTGTTTTTT.

The chain is built from TRBV18 and TRBJ2-3; unclear D gene. Trimming removed 3 bases from V and 6 bases from J, with 19 bases in between. Germline V lookup: CDR1 KGHSH, CDR2 LQKENI. The CDR3 has 16 amino acids. As DNA, the CDR3 is TGTGCCAGCTCACCCCCGAGCCGGACCCTTGAGGATACGCAGTATTTT. It codes for CASSPPSRTLEDTQYF.

Ten or more counts support this clonotype. The chain couples TRBV6-1 to TRBJ2-7; D is ambiguous. The CDR3 spans 11 residues. Per germline, CDR1 MNHNS and CDR2 SASEGT. V dropped 1 base and J dropped 7 bases, with 5 bases sitting between them. The CDR3 sequence: CASSEGDEQYF. The CDR3, as DNA: TGTGCCAGCAGTGAAGGGGATGAGCAGTACTTC.

This clonotype was seen more than once but under ten times. This chain connects TRBV10-3 to TRBJ1-2; D is uncertain. V dropped 10 bases and J dropped 5 bases, with 11 bases sitting between them. CDR3 length: 11 residues. Germline V lookup: CDR1 ENHRY, CDR2 SYGVKD. This chain's CDR3 is CATKAYYGYTF. The CDR3 nucleotides read TGTGCCACCAAGGCTTATTATGGCTACACCTTC.

This clonotype was detected a few times. The V gene is TRBV18, the J gene TRBJ2-4, with 9 bases matching TRBD2. Trimming at V came to 1 base and at J to 7 bases, leaving 17 bases not matched to a gene. Germline V CDR1 and CDR2: KGHSH, LQKENI. CDR3 size: 19 residues. In DNA form, the CDR3 reads TGTGCCAGCTCACCACGGGCTAGCGGGGACCCCTTGTTAAGTAACATTCAGTACTTC. Protein: CASSPRASGDPLLSNIQYF.

This clonotype has a count of ten or more. The chain has TRBV12-3 or TRBV12-4 and TRBJ1-2; a weak D match, TRBD1 (6 bases). V was shortened by 3 bases and J by 5 bases, with 13 bases between the two germline ends. The CDR3 is made up of 14 amino acids. CDR3 in amino acids: CASSLRGIGYGYTF. Written as DNA, the CDR3 is TGTGCCAGCAGTTTGAGGGGGATTGGATATGGCTACACCTTC.